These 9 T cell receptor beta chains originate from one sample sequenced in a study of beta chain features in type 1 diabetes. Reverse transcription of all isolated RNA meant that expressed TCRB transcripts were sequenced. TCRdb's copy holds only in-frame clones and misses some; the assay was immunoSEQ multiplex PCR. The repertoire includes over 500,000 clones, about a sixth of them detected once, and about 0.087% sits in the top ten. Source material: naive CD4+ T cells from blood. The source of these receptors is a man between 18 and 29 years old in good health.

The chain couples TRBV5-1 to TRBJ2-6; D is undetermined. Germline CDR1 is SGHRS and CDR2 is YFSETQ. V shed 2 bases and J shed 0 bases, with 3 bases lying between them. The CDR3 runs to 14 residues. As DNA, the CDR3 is TGCGCCAGCAGCTTAGCCTCTGGGGCCAACGTCCTGACTTTC. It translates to CASSLASGANVLTF.

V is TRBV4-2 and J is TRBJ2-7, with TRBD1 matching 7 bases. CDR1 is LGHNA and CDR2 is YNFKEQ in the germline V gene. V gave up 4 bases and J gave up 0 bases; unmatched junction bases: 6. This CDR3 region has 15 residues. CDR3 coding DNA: TGTGCCAGCAGCCGCCAGGGGGACAGCTCCTACGAGCAGTACTTC. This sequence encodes CASSRQGDSSYEQYF.

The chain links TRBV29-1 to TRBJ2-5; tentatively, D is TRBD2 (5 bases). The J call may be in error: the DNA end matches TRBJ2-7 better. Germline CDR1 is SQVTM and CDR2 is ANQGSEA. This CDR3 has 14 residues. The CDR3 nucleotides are TGCAGCGTCCTCCTCGGACTTCTAAATAGCGAGCAGTACTTC. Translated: CSVLLGLLNSEQYF.

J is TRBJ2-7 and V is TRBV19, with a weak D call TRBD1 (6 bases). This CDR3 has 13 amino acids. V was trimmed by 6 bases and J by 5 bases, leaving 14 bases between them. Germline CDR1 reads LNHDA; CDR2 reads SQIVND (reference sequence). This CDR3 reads CASRGQEYHEQYF. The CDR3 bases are TGTGCCAGTAGGGGACAAGAGTACCACGAGCAGTACTTC.

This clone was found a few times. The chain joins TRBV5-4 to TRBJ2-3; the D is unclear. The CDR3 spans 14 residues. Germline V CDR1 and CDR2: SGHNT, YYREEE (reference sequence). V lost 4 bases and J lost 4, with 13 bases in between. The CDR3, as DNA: TGTGCCAGCAGCCAACGAGTAACCGCAGATACGCAGTATTTT. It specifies CASSQRVTADTQYF.

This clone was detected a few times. CDR3 residues: CASSVRDRRQLGRYNEQFF. The CDR3 DNA sequence: TGTGCCAGCAGCGTAAGGGATCGACGCCAACTTGGCAGATACAATGAGCAGTTCTTC. The gene calls are TRBV9 and TRBJ2-1; D is undetermined. Deletions cut 1 base from V and 4 bases from J, with 24 bases between. This CDR3 is 19 amino acids long. The germline gives CDR1 SGDLS, CDR2 YYNGEE.

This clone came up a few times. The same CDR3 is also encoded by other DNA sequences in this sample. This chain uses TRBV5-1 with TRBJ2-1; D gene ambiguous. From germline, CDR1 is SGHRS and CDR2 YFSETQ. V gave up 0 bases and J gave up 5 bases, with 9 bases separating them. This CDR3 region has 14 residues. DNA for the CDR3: TGCGCCAGCAGCTTGGATGGGCGGAACAATGAGCAGTTCTTC. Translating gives CASSLDGRNNEQFF.

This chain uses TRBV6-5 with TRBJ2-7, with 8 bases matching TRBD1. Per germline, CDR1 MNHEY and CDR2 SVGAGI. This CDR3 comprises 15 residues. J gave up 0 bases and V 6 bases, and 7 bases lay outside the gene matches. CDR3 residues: CASRETGAPSYEQYF. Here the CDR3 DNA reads TGTGCCAGCAGGGAGACAGGGGCCCCCTCCTACGAGCAGTACTTC.

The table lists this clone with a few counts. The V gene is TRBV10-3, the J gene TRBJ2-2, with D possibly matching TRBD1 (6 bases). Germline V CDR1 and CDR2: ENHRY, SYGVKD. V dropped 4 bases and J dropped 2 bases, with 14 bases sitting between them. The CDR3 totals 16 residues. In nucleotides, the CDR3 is TGTGCCATCAGTGGGCGGACAGAAGCTAACACCGGGGAGCTGTTTTTT. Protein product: CAISGRTEANTGELFF.